A single sample is the source of the 23 T cell receptor beta chains below, sequenced in a study of cytomegalovirus exposure and HLA in healthy donors. The PCR employed 60 Vbeta primers together with 13 Jbeta primers. The assay was immunoSEQ multiplex PCR, and TCRdb's table has in-frame clones only and misses some. This table has roughly 190,000 clones, around 73% appearing once. Sequencing was performed on PBMCs. The receptors were gathered from a woman in her twenties or thirties in good health and CMV-seropositive.

The CDR3 loop is CASSLAGPPDEQFF. For the CDR3, the DNA is TGTGCCAGCAGCCTAGCGGGGCCCCCCGATGAGCAGTTCTTC. The chain links TRBV14 to TRBJ2-1, with TRBD2 identical over 8 bases. V was clipped by 4 bases and J by 8 bases; unmatched bases: 7. This CDR3 is 14 amino acids long. The V gene's germline CDR1 is SGHDN and CDR2 FVKESK.

The chain carries TRBV27 and TRBJ2-5; the D gene is possibly TRBD2 (6 bases). This CDR3 is built from 16 residues. The ends were cut back, 5 bases at V and 2 bases at J, with 18 bases in the middle. Germline V gene lookup returns CDR1 MNHEY and CDR2 SMNVEV (reference sequence). The CDR3 sequence is CASSTLTGTRQETQYF. The CDR3 coding sequence is TGTGCCAGCAGTACACTCACCGGGACTCGGCAAGAGACCCAGTACTTC.

DNA of the CDR3: TGTGCCAGCAGCCCAGCGGGGACAGGGGGAACCTATGGCTACACCTTC. Translating gives CASSPAGTGGTYGYTF. The chain carries TRBV7-2 and TRBJ1-2; TRBD1 agrees at 11 bases. Germline loops: CDR1 SGHTA, CDR2 FQGNSA. CDR3 size: 16 residues. V gave up 5 bases and J gave up 4 bases; unmatched junction bases: 9.

The chain uses TRBV19 and TRBJ2-1; TRBD2 matches at 9 bases. J lost 4 bases, V lost 0 bases, and 7 bases had no gene match. Germline V gene sequence: CDR1 LNHDA, CDR2 SQIVND (reference sequence). This CDR3 has 17 residues. This CDR3 reads CASSIELGAGGYNEQFF. In nucleotides, the CDR3 is TGTGCCAGTAGTATAGAGTTGGGGGCGGGAGGGTACAATGAGCAGTTCTTC.

The V call is TRBV11-3, the J call TRBJ2-2; perhaps TRBD2 as D (6 bases). Germline V gives CDR1 SGHNT, CDR2 YENEEA. Trimming took 1 base from V and 4 from J, leaving 10 bases between them. The CDR3 runs to 15 residues. CDR3 nucleotides: TGTGCCAGCAGCTTAGTTTTCGGGGGCACCGGGGAGCTGTTTTTT. This codes for CASSLVFGGTGELFF.

The chain uses TRBV15 and TRBJ2-6, with a weak D call TRBD1 (5 bases). CDR1 is LNHNV and CDR2 is YYDKDF in the germline V gene (reference sequence). The CDR3 has 17 amino acids. The V end was cut by 0 bases, the J end by 0 bases, with 9 bases between. The CDR3 sequence is CATSRDSRGSGANVLTF. CDR3 sequence (DNA): TGTGCCACCAGCAGAGATAGTAGGGGCTCTGGGGCCAACGTCCTGACTTTC.

As DNA, the CDR3 is TGTGCCTGCCGACAGGGCGGCAATCAGCCCCAGCATTTT. Protein sequence: CACRQGGNQPQHF. The rearrangement links TRBV30 to TRBJ1-5; TRBD1 agrees at 7 bases. The germline gives CDR1 GTSNPN, CDR2 SVGIG (reference sequence). J was trimmed by 2 bases and V by 6 bases; bases with no gene match: 4. This CDR3 region has 13 residues.

The chain has TRBV5-1 and TRBJ2-3; possibly TRBD1 for D (6 bases). V lost 4 bases and J 3 bases, leaving 15 bases between the germline ends. Germline CDR1 SGHRS, CDR2 YFSETQ. The CDR3 length is 15 residues. CDR3 in amino acids: CASSKGDTSTDTQYF. The CDR3 bases are TGCGCCAGCAGCAAGGGGGACACCTCGACAGATACGCAGTATTTT.

This chain connects TRBV7-3 to TRBJ2-3; 7 nucleotides match TRBD2. CDR1 is SGHTA, CDR2 FQGTGA, per germline. CDR3 length equals 13 residues. V shed 5 bases and J 5 bases; nucleotides not matched to a gene: 4. CDR3 residues: CASSKSGVDTQYF. The CDR3 DNA follows: TGTGCCAGCAGCAAGAGCGGGGTAGATACGCAGTATTTT.

The chain couples TRBV30 to TRBJ1-4, with unresolved D. Trimming pared 0 bases from V and 0 bases from J, leaving 5 bases between. This CDR3 has 14 residues. Germline V gene data show CDR1 as GTSNPN and CDR2 as SVGIG (reference sequence). DNA of the CDR3: TGTGCCTGGAGTGTGGAGTCAACTAATGAAAAACTGTTTTTT. Amino acids: CAWSVESTNEKLFF.

The genes are TRBV28 and TRBJ2-7, with 9 bases identical to TRBD1. Germline V gives CDR1 MDHEN, CDR2 SYDVKM. The CDR3 extends over 15 amino acids. V trimming: 2 bases; J trimming: 5 bases; junction bases outside the gene matches: 7. The chain's CDR3 is CASSLGTGYRHEQYF. The DNA for the CDR3 is TGTGCCAGCAGTTTAGGGACAGGGTATCGTCACGAGCAGTACTTC.

The gene calls are TRBV6-1 and TRBJ2-1, with a weak D call TRBD1 (6 bases). Trimming left V 6 bases short and J 5 bases short, with 11 bases between. Germline V gene lookup returns CDR1 MNHNS and CDR2 SASEGT. This CDR3 spans 13 amino acids. The CDR3 here is CASRTGLNNEQFF. Here the CDR3 DNA reads TGTGCCAGCAGGACAGGCCTTAACAATGAGCAGTTCTTC.

J is TRBJ2-7 and V is TRBV30; the D gene is possibly TRBD1 (6 bases). V was clipped by 1 base and J by 2 bases, with 12 bases between them. Per the germline V gene, CDR1 is GTSNPN and CDR2 is SVGIG (reference sequence). CDR3 length: 14 amino acids. This CDR3 reads CAWSAGHEPYEQYF. DNA for the CDR3: TGTGCCTGGAGTGCGGGACACGAACCCTACGAGCAGTACTTC.

This clone was counted only a few times. The chain has TRBV7-2 and TRBJ2-7; D remains ambiguous. The ends were cut back, 2 bases at V and 3 bases at J, with 8 bases in the middle. Germline values: CDR1 SGHTA, CDR2 FQGNSA. This CDR3 is 13 amino acids long. This CDR3 reads CASSLPGLYEQYF. As DNA, the CDR3 is TGTGCCAGCAGCTTACCGGGTCTCTACGAGCAGTACTTC.

V is TRBV9 and J is TRBJ2-2; TRBD1 agrees at 8 bases. Trimming removed 4 bases from V and 7 bases from J; junction bases left unmatched: 12. The CDR3 length is 16 residues. Germline assignment: CDR1 SGDLS and CDR2 YYNGEE. The CDR3 coding sequence is TGTGCCAGCAGCTCCATGGACAGGGTAATAGGCGGGGAGCTGTTTTTT. It specifies CASSSMDRVIGGELFF.

This chain uses TRBV2 with TRBJ2-7; 10 positions match TRBD2. The V and J ends lost 5 bases and 3 bases, in that order; junction bases with no gene match: 4. Germline loops: CDR1 SNHLY, CDR2 FYNNEI. CDR3 length: 14 residues. The CDR3 coding sequence is TGTGCCAGCAGTCCCGGGACTAGCGACTACGAGCAGTACTTC. Protein sequence: CASSPGTSDYEQYF.

This clone came up a few times. The rearrangement uses TRBV12-5 and TRBJ1-2, with D possibly TRBD1 on 6 matching bases. The V gene's germline CDR1 is LGHNT and CDR2 FRNRAP. The CDR3 loop spans 16 amino acids. V gave up 2 bases and J gave up 8 bases, with 21 bases separating them. The CDR3 loop reads CASGLSVGPGARGYTF. DNA of the CDR3: TGTGCTAGTGGTTTGAGTGTGGGACCAGGGGCTCGGGGCTACACCTTC.

The V call is TRBV5-6, the J call TRBJ1-1, with TRBD1 matching over 8 bases. Germline CDR1 is SGHDT and CDR2 is YYEEEE. The CDR3 totals 13 residues. The V and J ends lost 4 bases and 13 bases, in that order; junction bases with no gene match: 12. CDR3 nucleotides: TGTGCCAGCAGCATTACCCGGGACAGGAAGCTTTTCTTT. The encoded protein is CASSITRDRKLFF.

This clone was observed once. The CDR3 bases are TGTGCCAGCAGCTCGAACTGGAACACTGAAGCTTTCTTT. This sequence encodes CASSSNWNTEAFF. The rearrangement uses TRBV9 and TRBJ1-1, with D unresolved. CDR1 and CDR2 from the germline V gene are SGDLS and YYNGEE. This CDR3 region has 13 residues. Trimming left V 4 bases short and J 1 base short, with 8 bases between.

The rearrangement joins TRBV7-2 to TRBJ2-3, with D maybe TRBD2 (5 bases). There are 17 residues in the CDR3. CDR1 and CDR2 (germline): SGHTA, FQGNSA. V lost 5 bases to trimming and J lost 0 bases, with 18 bases between them. CDR3 in amino acids: CASSTGFEILSTDTQYF. CDR3 DNA sequence: TGTGCCAGCAGCACGGGATTCGAGATACTGAGCACAGATACGCAGTATTTT.

In this sample, this clone turned up once. V gene TRBV9 combines with J gene TRBJ2-1; 9 nucleotides line up with TRBD2. This CDR3 has 16 residues. J gave up 6 bases and V 1 base, and 8 bases lay outside the gene matches. CDR1 is SGDLS and CDR2 is YYNGEE in the germline V gene. CDR3 in amino acids: CASSVLIAGVANEQFF. The CDR3 region has the DNA TGTGCCAGCAGCGTATTAATAGCGGGAGTAGCCAATGAGCAGTTCTTC.

The chain joins TRBV18 to TRBJ2-2; D is unresolved. V lost 2 bases to trimming and J lost 8 bases, with 9 bases between them. Germline CDR1 KGHSH, CDR2 LQKENI. The CDR3 has 13 amino acids. The CDR3 region is CASSPEGVGELFF. CDR3 nucleotide sequence: TGTGCCAGCTCACCAGAAGGAGTAGGGGAGCTGTTTTTT.

V and J are TRBV2 and TRBJ2-1; 14 bases line up with TRBD2. Per germline, CDR1 SNHLY and CDR2 FYNNEI. This CDR3 has 17 amino acids. Germline trimming cut 6 bases from V and 6 bases from J; bases unmatched to any gene: 10. CDR3 region: CASRDRLAGGRPNEQFF. The CDR3 bases are TGTGCCAGCAGGGACAGACTAGCGGGAGGGCGCCCCAATGAGCAGTTCTTC.